The 23 T cell receptor beta chains in this list originate from one sample, sequenced in a study of blood T cell repertoires in COVID-19. The assay was immunoSEQ multiplex PCR, and TCRdb's table has in-frame clones only and misses some. The table has 200,000 to 300,000 clones, 70% to 90% seen once. The sequenced sample consisted of peripheral blood. These receptors were taken from an elderly man with acute or convalescent COVID-19.

This clone was seen only once. The chain is built from TRBV19 and TRBJ2-3; 9 bases match TRBD2. Germline V gene lookup returns CDR1 LNHDA and CDR2 SQIVND (reference sequence). The CDR3 contains 15 residues. With 4 bases clipped from V and 2 bases from J, the junction kept 4 bases outside the gene matches. This CDR3 is CASSTLAGYTDTQYF. The CDR3 DNA reads TGTGCCAGTAGTACTCTAGCGGGGTACACAGATACGCAGTATTTT.

The rearrangement uses TRBV9 and TRBJ2-3, with 7 bases matching TRBD2. This CDR3 has 18 residues. V dropped 4 bases and J dropped 2; count of bases not matched to a gene: 16. Germline V lookup: CDR1 SGDLS, CDR2 YYNGEE. The CDR3 DNA reads as TGTGCCAGCAGCCCCCTCCTAGGGGCGGGACTAATCACAGATACGCAGTATTTT. Protein: CASSPLLGAGLITDTQYF.

V and J are TRBV29-1 and TRBJ2-2; TRBD2 matches at 14 bases. The CDR3 sequence is 14 residues long. The germline V gene encodes CDR1 SQVTM and CDR2 ANQGSEA. The junction had 3 bases not matched to a gene; V was cut back by 5 bases and J by 7 bases. CDR3 loop: CSVRLAGGGGELFF. CDR3 sequence (DNA): TGCAGCGTTCGACTAGCGGGAGGGGGCGGGGAGCTGTTTTTT.

The rearrangement joins TRBV5-1 to TRBJ2-3; TRBD1 might be the D (6 bases). With 3 bases removed from V and 2 bases from J, the gap between germline ends came to 13 bases. The CDR3 is 15 amino acids. Germline V gene lookup returns CDR1 SGHRS and CDR2 YFSETQ. The CDR3, as DNA: TGCGCCAGCAGCTCCTTAGGGGGTTCCACAGATACGCAGTATTTT. This sequence encodes CASSSLGGSTDTQYF.

This chain links TRBV4-1 with TRBJ1-1, with D perhaps matching TRBD1 (5 bases). V was trimmed by 4 bases and J by 4 bases, leaving 16 bases between them. The CDR3 is made up of 15 amino acids. Germline CDR1 and CDR2: MGHRA and YSYEKL. The CDR3 sequence is CASSPPVRGSTEAFF. For the CDR3, the DNA is TGCGCCAGCAGCCCTCCCGTTCGGGGGAGCACTGAAGCTTTCTTT.

The chain combines TRBV19 with TRBJ2-1; TRBD2 matches at 9 bases. Trimming cost V 3 bases and J 3 bases; bases outside gene matches: 3. The CDR3 runs 15 residues. Germline CDR1 LNHDA, CDR2 SQIVND (reference sequence). In DNA, the CDR3 is TGTGCCAGTAGTATTCGAGCGGGGGGCTACAATGAGCAGTTCTTC. It encodes CASSIRAGGYNEQFF.

This clone was seen only a few times. The chain carries TRBV18 and TRBJ1-1; possibly TRBD1 for D (5 bases). Trimming shortened V by 2 bases and J by 3 bases, and 13 bases separated the two germline ends. The CDR3 runs 15 residues. CDR1 is KGHSH, CDR2 LQKENI, per germline. The CDR3 coding sequence is TGTGCCAGCTCACCAGGGGCCACATTCTACACTGAAGCTTTCTTT. It codes for CASSPGATFYTEAFF.

The CDR3 here is CASSIQGVGTEAFF. CDR3 DNA: TGTGCCAGTAGTATCCAGGGGGTAGGCACTGAAGCTTTCTTT. The chain recombines TRBV19 with TRBJ1-1, with 7 bases lining up with TRBD1. Germline values: CDR1 LNHDA, CDR2 SQIVND (reference sequence). CDR3 length: 14 residues. J lost 4 bases, V lost 3 bases, and 5 bases had no gene match.

This clone was observed a single time. The rearrangement joins TRBV7-8 to TRBJ2-1, with 12 bases identical to TRBD2. The CDR3 runs 17 residues. The trim removed 5 bases at V and 7 bases at J, leaving 12 bases unmatched. Germline values: CDR1 SGHVS, CDR2 FQNEAQ. The CDR3 coding sequence is TGTGCCAGCAGCCAACGACTAGCGGGAGAGGTATTGAATGAGCAGTTCTTC. Translated, it gives CASSQRLAGEVLNEQFF.

In this sample, this clone turned up a few times. The chain carries TRBV7-9 and TRBJ2-7, with TRBD2 matching over 8 bases. The CDR3 runs to 13 residues. Germline CDR1 is SEHNR and CDR2 is FQNEAQ (reference sequence). The J segment lost 6 bases and the V segment lost 5 bases, leaving 6 bases of the junction unmatched. The CDR3 here is CASSLPGGAEQYF. The CDR3 DNA is TGTGCCAGCAGCCTCCCGGGGGGGGCCGAGCAGTACTTC.

The CDR3 reads CASSLGVRRNTGELFF. CDR3 in DNA: TGCGCCAGCAGCTTGGGCGTCAGGCGGAACACCGGGGAGCTGTTTTTT. The V gene is TRBV5-1, the J gene TRBJ2-2; D remains unclear. Trimming stripped 0 bases from V and 1 base from J, with 10 bases between. Germline assignment: CDR1 SGHRS and CDR2 YFSETQ. The CDR3 runs to 16 residues.

The chain has TRBV29-1 and TRBJ1-2; TRBD1 is a possible D gene (6 bases). Trimming removed 4 bases from V and 0 bases from J, with 15 bases in between. Germline V gene lookup returns CDR1 SQVTM and CDR2 ANQGSEA. The CDR3 spans 15 residues. The CDR3 reads CSVGLDSRANYGYTF. The CDR3 coding sequence is TGCAGCGTTGGACTGGACAGCCGTGCTAACTATGGCTACACCTTC. The entire variable domain, with the rest obtained from reference TRBV29-1 and TRBJ1-2, is as follows: SAVISQKPSRDICQRGTSLTIQCQVDSQVTMMFWYRQQPGQSLTLIATANQGSEATYESGFVIDKFPISRPNLTFSTLTVSNMSPEDSSIYLCSVGLDSRANYGYTFGSGTRLTVV.

The rearrangement joins TRBV18 to TRBJ1-1; D unresolved. The germline CDR1 and CDR2 sequences are KGHSH and LQKENI. Trimming removed 9 bases from V and 1 base from J, with 12 bases in between. The CDR3 length is 13 residues. The CDR3 nucleotides are TGTGCCAGTGGTTTGGAGGGGAACACTGAAGCTTTCTTT. It encodes CASGLEGNTEAFF.

The chain employs TRBV6-2 or TRBV6-3 and TRBJ1-5; the D is unclear. The CDR3 sequence is 14 residues long. V lost 2 bases and J 16 bases, leaving 21 bases between the germline ends. Germline V gene lookup returns CDR1 MNHEY and CDR2 SVGEGT. CDR3 coding DNA: TGTGCCAGCAGTTACGATCGCGGATCACCCTCCGAACATTTT. It translates to CASSYDRGSPSEHF.

The rearrangement links TRBV14 to TRBJ2-5; tentatively, D is TRBD2 (6 bases). CDR3 length: 12 residues. V was trimmed by 5 bases and J by 12 bases, leaving 16 bases between them. From germline, CDR1 is SGHDN and CDR2 FVKESK. CDR3 region: CASSFPAGREYF. The CDR3 DNA is TGTGCCAGCAGCTTCCCCGCGGGGCGGGAGTACTTC. The full variable domain, completed using reference TRBV14 and TRBJ2-5, is EAGVTQFPSHSVIEKGQTVTLRCDPISGHDNLYWYRRVMGKEIKFLLHFVKESKQDESGMPNNRFLAERTGGTYSTLKVQPAELEDSGVYFCASSFPAGREYFGPGTRLLVL.

The chain uses TRBV27 and TRBJ2-1; TRBD1 aligns across 8 bases. Germline V lookup: CDR1 MNHEY, CDR2 SMNVEV (reference sequence). The CDR3 is 15 amino acids. The J segment lost 8 bases and the V segment lost 5 bases, leaving 11 bases of the junction unmatched. The CDR3 DNA is TGTGCCAGCAGTATAACCGGCAGGGGGCGCGATGAGCAGTTCTTC. Its protein is CASSITGRGRDEQFF.

This rearrangement joins TRBV19 to TRBJ2-7; 11 bases line up with TRBD2. Germline V lookup: CDR1 LNHDA, CDR2 SQIVND (reference sequence). V dropped 6 bases and J dropped 2; count of bases not matched to a gene: 0. This CDR3 contains 13 residues. The CDR3 nucleotides read TGTGCCAGTAGACTAGCGGGGGCCTACGAGCAGTACTTC. It encodes CASRLAGAYEQYF.

The chain employs TRBV4-2 and TRBJ2-4; 12 nucleotides match TRBD2. Germline values: CDR1 LGHNA, CDR2 YNFKEQ. CDR3 length: 17 amino acids. V was clipped by 4 bases and J by 0 bases; unmatched bases: 4. As DNA, the CDR3 is TGTGCCAGCAGCCGAGAGGGACTAGCGGGAGCCAAAAACATTCAGTACTTC. It specifies CASSREGLAGAKNIQYF.

The chain carries TRBV4-1 and TRBJ1-2; D is possibly TRBD1 (6 bases). Germline CDR1 is MGHRA and CDR2 is YSYEKL. The CDR3 totals 13 residues. V lost 4 bases and J 4 bases, leaving 10 bases between the germline ends. The CDR3 reads CASSLTGFYGYTF. CDR3 DNA sequence: TGCGCCAGCAGCCTTACAGGGTTCTATGGCTACACCTTC.

The CDR3 spells CASSLGLATYEQYF. The CDR3 DNA sequence: TGCGCCAGCAGCTTGGGGCTAGCGACCTACGAGCAGTACTTC. This chain links TRBV5-1 with TRBJ2-7, with D possibly matching TRBD2 (6 bases). V was clipped by 0 bases and J by 2 bases, with 9 bases between them. CDR3 size: 14 residues. Looked up from germline, CDR1 is SGHRS and CDR2 is YFSETQ.

The CDR3 DNA follows: TGTGCCAGCAGTACCGACAGGGGAGTTGATGGCTACACCTTC. Protein product: CASSTDRGVDGYTF. The chain recombines TRBV6-5 with TRBJ1-2; 8 bases line up with TRBD1. The CDR3 extends over 14 amino acids. After removal of 5 bases from V and 6 bases from J, the junction contained 8 bases not matched to a gene. Germline CDR1 and CDR2: MNHEY and SVGAGI.

The gene calls are TRBV28 and TRBJ2-7; TRBD2 agrees at 7 bases. CDR1 is MDHEN, CDR2 SYDVKM, per germline. V lost 5 bases, J lost 5 bases, and 12 bases stayed unmatched. The CDR3 loop spans 15 amino acids. In DNA, the CDR3 is TGTGCCAGCAGTGCCCCCGACGGGGGGTGGAACGAGCAGTACTTC. Its protein is CASSAPDGGWNEQYF.

The DNA for the CDR3 is TGTGCCAGCAGCCAAGACGGGCTAGCGGGAGATCACACCGGGGAGCTGTTTTTT. It specifies CASSQDGLAGDHTGELFF. The V call is TRBV3-1 (or the pseudogene TRBV3-2), the J call TRBJ2-2, with 10 bases fitting TRBD2. The ends lost 0 bases at V and 3 bases at J; junction bases unmatched: 7. Germline loops: CDR1 LGHDT, CDR2 YNNKEL (reference sequence). There are 18 residues in the CDR3.